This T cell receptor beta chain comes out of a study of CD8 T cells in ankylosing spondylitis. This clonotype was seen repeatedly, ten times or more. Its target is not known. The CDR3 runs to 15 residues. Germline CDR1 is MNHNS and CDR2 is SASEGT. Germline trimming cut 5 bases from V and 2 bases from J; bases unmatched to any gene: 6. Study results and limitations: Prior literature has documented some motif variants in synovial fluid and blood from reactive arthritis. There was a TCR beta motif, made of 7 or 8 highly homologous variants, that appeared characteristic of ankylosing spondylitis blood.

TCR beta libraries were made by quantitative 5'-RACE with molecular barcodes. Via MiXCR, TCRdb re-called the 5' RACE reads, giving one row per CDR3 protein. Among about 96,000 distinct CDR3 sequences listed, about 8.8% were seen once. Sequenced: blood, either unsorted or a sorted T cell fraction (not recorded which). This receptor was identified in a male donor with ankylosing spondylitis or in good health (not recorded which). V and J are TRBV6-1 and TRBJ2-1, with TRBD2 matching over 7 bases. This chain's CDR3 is CASSPGGGAYNEQFF. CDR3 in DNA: TGTGCCAGCAGTCCGGGGGGAGGGGCCTACAATGAGCAGTTCTTC.